A selection of T cell receptor beta chains follows, all from one sample in a study of monozygotic twins with cystic fibrosis. Assay used: immunoSEQ multiplex PCR; TCRdb lists only in-frame clones, some missing. The repertoire holds 20,000 to 25,000 clones, with 95% to 98% as singletons. The specimen sequenced was blood. These receptors all stem from a girl under 18 with cystic fibrosis. The CDR3 runs from the conserved cysteine through the conserved F or W. The D gene is left open where the match is weak. Clone size, where shown, is once, few, many, or a class for clones that have expanded.

clone_size: -
cdr3_length: 13
d_call: -
v_call: TRBV2
j_call: TRBJ1-2
cdr3_nt: TGTGCCAGCAGTAGCGTCACTTCCTATGGCTACACCTTC
cdr3_aa: CASSSVTSYGYTF

clone_size: -
cdr3_length: 15
d_call: -
v_call: TRBV30
j_call: TRBJ2-1
cdr3_nt: TGTGCCTGGAGTGCGGCGGAGGTGAGGGGCGATGAGCAGTTCTTC
cdr3_aa: CAWSAAEVRGDEQFF

clone_size: -
cdr3_length: 15
d_call: TRBD2
v_call: TRBV9
j_call: TRBJ2-1
cdr3_nt: TGTGCCAGCAGCGTTACTAGCGGTAACTACAATGAGCAGTTCTTC
cdr3_aa: CASSVTSGNYNEQFF

clone_size: once
cdr3_length: 17
d_call: -
v_call: TRBV2
j_call: TRBJ1-4
cdr3_nt: TGTGCCAGCACCAGGGGTGGCACCACGGCAACTAATGAAAAACTGTTTTTT
cdr3_aa: CASTRGGTTATNEKLFF

clone_size: -
cdr3_length: 14
d_call: TRBD2
v_call: TRBV9
j_call: TRBJ2-1
cdr3_nt: TGTGCCAGCACGAGCGGGAGGACCTACAATGAGCAGTTCTTC
cdr3_aa: CASTSGRTYNEQFF

clone_size: -
cdr3_length: 13
d_call: -
v_call: TRBV7-9
j_call: TRBJ2-1
cdr3_nt: TGTGCCAGCGAGCGGATAGCGTACAATGAGCAGTTCTTC
cdr3_aa: CASERIAYNEQFF

clone_size: once
cdr3_length: 14
d_call: TRBD1
v_call: TRBV7-9
j_call: TRBJ1-2
cdr3_nt: TGTGCCAGCAGCTTTTCTGGACAGGCGTCTGGCTACACCTTC
cdr3_aa: CASSFSGQASGYTF

clone_size: -
cdr3_length: 15
d_call: -
v_call: TRBV6-1
j_call: TRBJ1-6
cdr3_nt: TGTGCCAGCAGTGAAGCTCAACCCGGGTATTCACCCCTCCACTTT
cdr3_aa: CASSEAQPGYSPLHF

clone_size: -
cdr3_length: 14
d_call: -
v_call: TRBV4-1
j_call: TRBJ1-5
cdr3_nt: TGCGCCAGCAGCCAAGGAAGGGGAAATCAGCCCCAGCATTTT
cdr3_aa: CASSQGRGNQPQHF

clone_size: once
cdr3_length: 15
d_call: TRBD2
v_call: TRBV9
j_call: TRBJ2-1
cdr3_nt: TGTGCCAGCAGCGCTACTAGCGGGAGATACAATGAGCAGTTCTTC
cdr3_aa: CASSATSGRYNEQFF

clone_size: -
cdr3_length: 12
d_call: -
v_call: TRBV19
j_call: TRBJ2-2
cdr3_nt: TGTGCCAGTAGCCACCGGGGGGGGGAGCTGTTTTTT
cdr3_aa: CASSHRGGELFF

clone_size: -
cdr3_length: 14
d_call: -
v_call: TRBV25-1
j_call: TRBJ2-1
cdr3_nt: TGTGCCAGCAGCCAAGCGGGCGCCTACAATGAGCAGTTCTTC
cdr3_aa: CASSQAGAYNEQFF

clone_size: -
cdr3_length: 12
d_call: -
v_call: TRBV29-1
j_call: TRBJ1-1
cdr3_nt: TGCAGCGTAGAAGGGGTGGGAACTGAAGCTTTCTTT
cdr3_aa: CSVEGVGTEAFF

clone_size: once
cdr3_length: 18
d_call: -
v_call: TRBV27
j_call: TRBJ2-6
cdr3_nt: TGTGCCAGCAGTGCCCGGACTGTCCCAGCCTCTGGGGCCAACGTCCTGACTTTC
cdr3_aa: CASSARTVPASGANVLTF

clone_size: -
cdr3_length: 16
d_call: -
v_call: TRBV7-9
j_call: TRBJ1-2
cdr3_nt: TGTGCCAGCAGCATCAGAATGGGGGGTGTGTTCAGTGGCTACACCTTC
cdr3_aa: CASSIRMGGVFSGYTF

clone_size: -
cdr3_length: 15
d_call: -
v_call: TRBV15
j_call: TRBJ1-3
cdr3_nt: TGTGCCACCAGCAGAGGCGGGACCTCTGGAAACACCATATATTTT
cdr3_aa: CATSRGGTSGNTIYF

clone_size: -
cdr3_length: 11
d_call: -
v_call: TRBV7-9
j_call: TRBJ2-1
cdr3_nt: TGTGCCAGCAGCCCCAAGAATGAGCAGTTCTTC
cdr3_aa: CASSPKNEQFF

clone_size: -
cdr3_length: 14
d_call: -
v_call: TRBV5-6
j_call: TRBJ2-3
cdr3_nt: TGTGCCAGCAGCTGGGGGACTAGCACAGATACGCAGTATTTT
cdr3_aa: CASSWGTSTDTQYF

clone_size: -
cdr3_length: 13
d_call: -
v_call: TRBV12-5
j_call: TRBJ2-1
cdr3_nt: TGTGCTAGTGGTTTGTTGGAGTACAATGAGCAGTTCTTC
cdr3_aa: CASGLLEYNEQFF

clone_size: -
cdr3_length: 14
d_call: -
v_call: TRBV15
j_call: TRBJ2-3
cdr3_nt: TGTGCCACCAGCAGAGATCTACTAGAAAGGGCGCAGTATTTT
cdr3_aa: CATSRDLLERAQYF

clone_size: -
cdr3_length: 13
d_call: -
v_call: TRBV6-5
j_call: TRBJ1-5
cdr3_nt: TGTGCCAGCAGAACAGGGAGCAATCAGCCCCAGCATTTT
cdr3_aa: CASRTGSNQPQHF

clone_size: -
cdr3_length: 13
d_call: -
v_call: TRBV18
j_call: TRBJ1-5
cdr3_nt: TGTGCCAGCTCACCCGGGGGGGATCAGCCCCAGCATTTT
cdr3_aa: CASSPGGDQPQHF

clone_size: -
cdr3_length: 14
d_call: TRBD1
v_call: TRBV5-1
j_call: TRBJ2-7
cdr3_nt: TGCGCCAGCAGCTTGGAGGGACAGGGCTACGAGCAGTACTTC
cdr3_aa: CASSLEGQGYEQYF

clone_size: -
cdr3_length: 14
d_call: TRBD2
v_call: TRBV6-5
j_call: TRBJ2-5
cdr3_nt: TGTGCCAGCAGTAGGACTAGCGGCCAAGAGACCCAGTACTTC
cdr3_aa: CASSRTSGQETQYF

clone_size: -
cdr3_length: 18
d_call: -
v_call: TRBV27
j_call: TRBJ2-1
cdr3_nt: TGTGCCAGCAGTTGGGGCCCTTTGGGGCAGGGTCCCTACAATGAGCAGTTCTTC
cdr3_aa: CASSWGPLGQGPYNEQFF

clone_size: -
cdr3_length: 15
d_call: TRBD1
v_call: TRBV9
j_call: TRBJ1-3
cdr3_nt: TGTGCCAGCAGCGTGACAGGGGACTCTGGAAACACCATATATTTT
cdr3_aa: CASSVTGDSGNTIYF

clone_size: -
cdr3_length: 15
d_call: -
v_call: TRBV25-1
j_call: TRBJ1-2
cdr3_nt: TGTGCCAGCAGTGAATATCAGACACAGAACTATGGCTACACCTTC
cdr3_aa: CASSEYQTQNYGYTF

clone_size: -
cdr3_length: 15
d_call: TRBD2
v_call: TRBV7-2
j_call: TRBJ2-1
cdr3_nt: TGTGCCAGCAGCTTAGATAGCGGGACATGGGGTGAGCAGTTCTTC
cdr3_aa: CASSLDSGTWGEQFF

clone_size: -
cdr3_length: 12
d_call: -
v_call: TRBV15
j_call: TRBJ2-7
cdr3_nt: TGTGCCACCAGCGTAGGGTTGAACGAGCAGTACTTC
cdr3_aa: CATSVGLNEQYF

clone_size: -
cdr3_length: 17
d_call: TRBD2
v_call: TRBV9
j_call: TRBJ2-3
cdr3_nt: TGTGCCAGCAGCGTAACGGGACTAGCGGGGAGCACAGATACGCAGTATTTT
cdr3_aa: CASSVTGLAGSTDTQYF

clone_size: -
cdr3_length: 15
d_call: TRBD1
v_call: TRBV7-9
j_call: TRBJ2-1
cdr3_nt: TGTGCCAGCAGCAACAGGGGGTCTTCTTCACATGAGCAGTTCTTC
cdr3_aa: CASSNRGSSSHEQFF

clone_size: once
cdr3_length: 14
d_call: -
v_call: TRBV7-8
j_call: TRBJ2-1
cdr3_nt: TGTGCCAGCAGCCTCAGGGACCCGGACCCGACGCAGTTCTTC
cdr3_aa: CASSLRDPDPTQFF

clone_size: -
cdr3_length: 13
d_call: -
v_call: TRBV14
j_call: TRBJ2-1
cdr3_nt: TGTGCCAGCAGCCGAATTTATAGCAATGAGCAGTTCTTC
cdr3_aa: CASSRIYSNEQFF

clone_size: -
cdr3_length: 18
d_call: TRBD1
v_call: TRBV27
j_call: TRBJ1-3
cdr3_nt: TGTGCCAGCAGTCGTAGTGGGACAGGGGGCGTCACTGGAAACACCATATATTTT
cdr3_aa: CASSRSGTGGVTGNTIYF

clone_size: -
cdr3_length: 13
d_call: -
v_call: TRBV15
j_call: TRBJ2-2
cdr3_nt: TGTGCCACCAGCAGGAGGGACACCGGGGAGCTGTTTTTT
cdr3_aa: CATSRRDTGELFF